Sequencing of this T cell receptor beta chain was carried out in a study of cytomegalovirus exposure and HLA in healthy donors. CDR1 SEHNR and CDR2 FQNEAQ come from the germline V gene (reference sequence). This CDR3 is 14 amino acids long. V was pared by 5 bases and J by 5 bases, with 16 bases between. The study ran its PCR with 60 Vbeta and 13 Jbeta primers. The table came from immunoSEQ multiplex PCR; TCRdb's copy has only in-frame clones and leaves some out. The sample records approximately 150,000 clones, about 80% being singletons. The sample was PBMCs. This clonotype was obtained from a middle-aged woman in good health and CMV-seronegative. The gene calls are TRBV7-9 and TRBJ2-7; maybe TRBD2 (6 bases). This CDR3 reads CASSHTGGGHEQYF. For the CDR3, the DNA is TGTGCCAGCAGCCACACAGGCGGAGGGCACGAGCAGTACTTC.